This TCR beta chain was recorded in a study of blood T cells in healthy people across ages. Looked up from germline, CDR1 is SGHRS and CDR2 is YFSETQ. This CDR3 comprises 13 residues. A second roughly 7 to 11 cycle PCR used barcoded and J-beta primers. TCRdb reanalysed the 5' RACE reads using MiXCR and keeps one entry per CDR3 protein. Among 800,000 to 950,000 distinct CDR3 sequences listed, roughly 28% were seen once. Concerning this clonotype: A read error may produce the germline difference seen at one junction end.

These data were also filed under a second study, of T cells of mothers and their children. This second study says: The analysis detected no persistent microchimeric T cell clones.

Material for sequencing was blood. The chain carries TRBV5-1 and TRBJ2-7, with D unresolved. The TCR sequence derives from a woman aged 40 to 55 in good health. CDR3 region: CTSSLTDTYEQYF. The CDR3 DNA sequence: TGCACCAGCAGCTTGACGGATACCTACGAGCAGTACTTC.